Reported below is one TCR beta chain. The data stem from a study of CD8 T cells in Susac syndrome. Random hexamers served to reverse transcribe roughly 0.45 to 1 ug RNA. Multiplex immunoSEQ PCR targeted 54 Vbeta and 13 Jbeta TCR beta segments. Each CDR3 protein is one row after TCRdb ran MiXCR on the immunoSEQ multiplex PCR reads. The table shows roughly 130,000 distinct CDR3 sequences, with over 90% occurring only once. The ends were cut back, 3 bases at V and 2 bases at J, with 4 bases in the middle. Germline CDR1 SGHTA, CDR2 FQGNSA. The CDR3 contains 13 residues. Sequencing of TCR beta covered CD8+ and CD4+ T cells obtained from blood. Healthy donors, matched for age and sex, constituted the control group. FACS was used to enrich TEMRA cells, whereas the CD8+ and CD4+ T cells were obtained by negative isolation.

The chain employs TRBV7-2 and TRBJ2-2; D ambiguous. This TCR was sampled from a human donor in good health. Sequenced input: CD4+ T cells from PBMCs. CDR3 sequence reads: CASSLRNTGELFF. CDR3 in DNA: TGTGCCAGCAGCTTGCGAAACACCGGGGAGCTGTTTTTT.